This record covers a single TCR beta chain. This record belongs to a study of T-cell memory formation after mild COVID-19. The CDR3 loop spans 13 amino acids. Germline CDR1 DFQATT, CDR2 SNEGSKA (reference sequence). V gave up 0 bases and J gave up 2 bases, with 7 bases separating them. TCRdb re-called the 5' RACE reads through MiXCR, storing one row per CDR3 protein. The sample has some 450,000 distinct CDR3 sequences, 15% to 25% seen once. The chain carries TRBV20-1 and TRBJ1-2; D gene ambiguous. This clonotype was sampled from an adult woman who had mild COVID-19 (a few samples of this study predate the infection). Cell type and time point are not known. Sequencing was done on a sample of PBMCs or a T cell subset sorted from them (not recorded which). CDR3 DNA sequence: TGCAGTGCTAGAGATATAGGGAACTATGGCTACACCTTC. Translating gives CSARDIGNYGYTF.